This T cell receptor beta chain emerged from a study of T-cell reconstitution after alpha-beta-depleted transplantation in children. V shed 7 bases and J shed 2 bases, with 12 bases lying between them. The CDR3 contains 14 residues. The V gene's germline CDR1 is SNHLY and CDR2 FYNNEI. The TCRbeta library was prepared with unique molecular identifiers. TCRdb independently ran MiXCR on the PCR reads; one entry per CDR3 protein. The sample records about a million distinct CDR3 sequences, roughly 29% being singletons. The receptor comes from a boy under two years old who had a stem cell transplant for SCID, so the T cells may come from the graft donor. The gene calls are TRBV2 and TRBJ1-5, with TRBD1 as a possible D gene (5 bases). Sequenced here: PBMCs, mostly from graft donor cells, sampled 360 days after TCRalphabeta/CD19-depleted stem cell transplant. The CDR3 sequence: CASKAQGGNQPQHF. CDR3 sequence (DNA): TGTGCCAGCAAGGCCCAGGGAGGCAATCAGCCCCAGCATTTT.